The next 14 T cell receptor beta chains were all read from a single sample in a study of blood T cells in healthy people across ages. A second PCR of roughly 7 to 11 cycles used a sample-barcoded 5' primer and a J-beta primer mix. TCRdb independently ran MiXCR on the 5' RACE reads; one entry per CDR3 protein. This table has 600,000 to 850,000 distinct CDR3 sequences, 25% appearing once. These records were also assigned to another study, of T cells of mothers and their children.

Sequencing was performed on blood. The receptors stem from a boy under 18 in good health.

The chain has TRBV29-1 and TRBJ2-1, with D possibly being TRBD2 (6 bases). Trimming removed 4 bases from V and 4 bases from J, with 11 bases in between. This CDR3 spans 13 amino acids. Germline V gives CDR1 SQVTM, CDR2 ANQGSEA. DNA for the CDR3: TGCAGCGTTGGGTTAGGGAGGTACAATGAGCAGTTCTTC. Translation: CSVGLGRYNEQFF.

CDR3 bases: TGTGCCAGCAGCTTAACCCTCACCGGGGAGCTGTTTTTT. Its protein is CASSLTLTGELFF. The chain has TRBV7-3 and TRBJ2-2; D remains ambiguous. Germline V gives CDR1 SGHTA, CDR2 FQGTGA. CDR3 length equals 13 residues. Trimming stripped 0 bases from V and 4 bases from J, with 3 bases between.

Points on this clonotype: The germline gene is not matched at one end of the junction; a read error may be the cause. The chain employs TRBV3-1 and TRBJ2-2; TRBD2 agrees at 10 bases. The CDR3 runs 15 residues. The germline V gene encodes CDR1 LGHDT and CDR2 YNNKEL (reference sequence). CDR3 nucleotides: TGTGCCAACAGCCATCTAGCGGGGGAGACCGGGGAGCTGTTTTTT. Protein sequence: CANSHLAGETGELFF.

The rearrangement joins TRBV7-9 to TRBJ2-5; no reliable D call. Trimming shortened V by 0 bases and J by 7 bases, and 12 bases separated the two germline ends. The length of the CDR3 is 14 residues. Germline V lookup: CDR1 SEHNR, CDR2 FQNEAQ (reference sequence). This CDR3 reads CASSLAGSGWTQYF. CDR3 in DNA: TGTGCCAGCAGCTTAGCAGGTTCAGGTTGGACCCAGTACTTC.

The table lists this clonotype with a few counts. This rearrangement joins TRBV7-9 to TRBJ2-2; D perhaps matches TRBD2 (7 bases). Per the germline V gene, CDR1 is SEHNR and CDR2 is FQNEAQ (reference sequence). V gave up 8 bases and J gave up 0 bases, with 13 bases separating them. The CDR3 is 15 residues long. Here the CDR3 DNA reads TGTGCCAGCGCTGCGGGGGCAACGAACACCGGGGAGCTGTTTTTT. Amino acids: CASAAGATNTGELFF.

This chain connects TRBV10-1 to TRBJ2-7; a possible D gene is TRBD2 (5 bases). Trimming pared 3 bases from V and 12 bases from J, leaving 18 bases between. The CDR3 length is 13 residues. Germline V gene sequence: CDR1 WNHNN, CDR2 SYGVQD (reference sequence). CDR3 nucleotides: TGCGCCAGCAGTGATCGGTCCCGGACTCCCATGTACTTC. As protein: CASSDRSRTPMYF.

This clonotype was picked up a small number of times. This sequence joins TRBV27 and TRBJ1-5; 7 nucleotides align to TRBD1. The CDR3 consists of 16 residues. CDR1 and CDR2 (germline): MNHEY, SMNVEV (reference sequence). V trimming: 6 bases; J trimming: 0 bases; junction bases outside the gene matches: 8. The CDR3 sequence is CASSPYGTVSNQPQHF. CDR3 coding DNA: TGTGCCAGCAGCCCTTATGGGACAGTTAGCAATCAGCCCCAGCATTTT.

The chain recombines TRBV7-9 with TRBJ2-5; TRBD1 matches 12 bases. The DNA end is a closer match to TRBJ2-1, so the J assignment may be wrong. Germline V gene sequence: CDR1 SEHNR, CDR2 FQNEAQ (reference sequence). CDR3 size: 19 residues. CDR3 protein: CASSPLAGTGGRAYNEQFF. The CDR3, as DNA: TGTGCCAGCAGCCCGCTTGCCGGGACAGGGGGCAGGGCCTACAATGAGCAGTTCTTC.

This clonotype was counted between two and nine times. The CDR3 coding sequence is TGTGCCAGCAGCTTACGGGGTCCCAATGAGCAGTTCTTC. Translation gives CASSLRGPNEQFF. V is TRBV7-8 and J is TRBJ2-1; weak D call: TRBD2 (5 bases). Looked up from germline, CDR1 is SGHVS and CDR2 is FQNEAQ. V was clipped by 2 bases and J by 6 bases, with 8 bases between them. The CDR3 has 13 residues.

In its sample, this clonotype was seen a few times. The chain uses TRBV12-5 and TRBJ1-4; 7 nucleotides match TRBD1. The CDR3 has 15 amino acids. J lost 7 bases, V lost 7 bases, and 12 bases had no gene match. Germline values: CDR1 LGHNT, CDR2 FRNRAP. The CDR3 bases are TGTGCTAGTGCCAATTCACAGGGGATAGCTGAAAAACTGTTTTTT. The encoded protein is CASANSQGIAEKLFF.

This chain uses TRBV4-2 with TRBJ2-1; 10 bases agree with TRBD2. The CDR3 runs to 13 residues. Per germline, CDR1 LGHNA and CDR2 YNFKEQ. The V and J ends lost 10 bases and 3 bases, in that order; junction bases with no gene match: 3. The CDR3 is CAIRLAGYNEQFF. CDR3 coding DNA: TGTGCCATAAGACTAGCGGGCTACAATGAGCAGTTCTTC.

This CDR3 reads CSAKDRGINQPQHF. The CDR3 DNA reads as TGCAGTGCTAAAGACAGGGGAATAAATCAGCCCCAGCATTTT. V is TRBV20-1 and J is TRBJ1-5; TRBD1 aligns across 8 bases. The germline gives CDR1 DFQATT, CDR2 SNEGSKA (reference sequence). The CDR3 is 14 residues long. V lost 4 bases, J lost 4 bases, and 6 bases stayed unmatched.

CDR3 sequence (DNA): TGCAGCGTTGAAGAGCGTGGCTTTTGGGACAGGGAGGGCTATGGCTACACCTTC. Amino acids: CSVEERGFWDREGYGYTF. This sequence joins TRBV29-1 and TRBJ1-2; TRBD1 agrees at 9 bases. Germline CDR1 and CDR2: SQVTM and ANQGSEA. CDR3 size: 18 residues. V lost 0 bases and J lost 4; bases outside the gene matches: 15.

The chain recombines TRBV20-1 with TRBJ1-1, with D unresolved. Per germline, CDR1 DFQATT and CDR2 SNEGSKA (reference sequence). V lost 0 bases, J lost 7 bases, and 12 bases lay in between. The CDR3 contains 13 residues. The CDR3 DNA is TGCAGTGCTAGAGATAAAGGGTTCGGTGAAGCTTTCTTT. Its translation is CSARDKGFGEAFF.